A single sample gave rise to the 21 T cell receptor beta chains below, sequenced in a study of identical twins. TCRdb analysed the 5' RACE reads with MiXCR anew, one entry per CDR3 protein. Among roughly 350,000 distinct CDR3 sequences, 8.5% to 10% were seen once, and the ten largest hold approximately 8.9%. The sample comprised naive T cells sorted from blood. These receptors were taken from a woman between 50 and 59 years old in good health.

This clonotype was counted many times. The CDR3 region is CASSPRDEQFF. CDR3 nucleotides: TGTGCCAGCAGTCCCCGGGATGAGCAGTTCTTC. The gene calls are TRBV12-3 or TRBV12-4 and TRBJ2-1, with D uncertain. V lost 5 bases and J lost 8, with 7 bases in between. The CDR3 loop spans 11 amino acids.

This clonotype was seen only a few times. This sequence joins TRBV5-1 and TRBJ2-7; 9 bases align to TRBD1. The CDR3 is 15 amino acids. Germline V gene sequence: CDR1 SGHRS, CDR2 YFSETQ. V gave up 2 bases and J gave up 1 base; unmatched junction bases: 4. DNA of the CDR3: TGCGCCAGCAGCTTTGGGACAGGGAGGTCCTACGAGCAGTACTTC. Encoded protein: CASSFGTGRSYEQYF.

In this sample, this clonotype turned up a few times. This chain uses TRBV3-1 with TRBJ2-2; possibly TRBD2 for D (5 bases). The V and J ends lost 2 bases and 2 bases respectively, with 12 bases between them. CDR3 length equals 16 residues. In germline, CDR1 is LGHDT, CDR2 YNNKEL (reference sequence). The CDR3 sequence: CASSQIGLQNTGELFF. The CDR3 region has the DNA TGTGCCAGCAGCCAAATCGGACTGCAAAACACCGGGGAGCTGTTTTTT.

There are a few counts of this clonotype. The rearrangement joins TRBV5-1 to TRBJ2-1, with no clear D. V was shortened by 3 bases and J by 0 bases, with 10 bases between the two germline ends. This CDR3 is built from 15 residues. Per the germline V gene, CDR1 is SGHRS and CDR2 is YFSETQ. This CDR3 is CASSSSTSSYNEQFF. The DNA of the CDR3 is TGCGCCAGCAGCTCCAGTACGAGCTCCTACAATGAGCAGTTCTTC.

This clonotype was recorded a few times. The chain links TRBV20-1 to TRBJ1-1; D is possibly TRBD1 (6 bases). Trimming pared 3 bases from V and 6 bases from J, leaving 41 bases between. CDR3 length equals 22 residues. From germline, CDR1 is DFQATT and CDR2 SNEGSKA (reference sequence). For the CDR3, the DNA is TGCAGTGCTAGGGGGCCTAACGGGACATTAAGCAAGGGTCGATTGATGATCGCTGAAGCTTTCTTT. This sequence encodes CSARGPNGTLSKGRLMIAEAFF.

This clonotype turned up a few times. The chain carries TRBV29-1 and TRBJ2-3; perhaps TRBD2 as D (7 bases). Germline CDR1 and CDR2: SQVTM and ANQGSEA. CDR3 size: 16 residues. V lost 4 bases and J lost 6, with 23 bases in between. The CDR3 region has the DNA TGCAGCGTTGCCCAGGGGCTAGCGGCTCACCGGGATACGCAGTATTTT. It specifies CSVAQGLAAHRDTQYF.

This clonotype came up many times. This chain links TRBV27 with TRBJ2-3; 9 nucleotides align to TRBD2. J was trimmed by 5 bases and V by 3 bases; bases with no gene match: 6. Germline CDR1 reads MNHEY; CDR2 reads SMNVEV (reference sequence). This CDR3 region has 15 residues. The CDR3 sequence is CASSLVAGAEDTQYF. Here the CDR3 DNA reads TGTGCCAGCAGTTTGGTAGCGGGAGCGGAAGATACGCAGTATTTT.

As to this clonotype: A read error may explain this, as a much larger clone is one base away. This chain joins TRBV7-7 and TRBJ2-1; 8 bases are shared with TRBD1. The CDR3 runs 17 residues. CDR1 and CDR2 (germline): SSHAT, FNYEAQ (reference sequence). CDR3 nucleotide sequence: TGTGCTAGCAGCTTAAGTTGGACAGGGCTACCCCCCAATGACCAGTTCTTC. Encoded protein: CASSLSWTGLPPNDQFF.

The chain employs TRBV7-8 and TRBJ2-5; no firm D call. The germline V and J ends were trimmed by 4 bases and 0 bases, with 6 bases remaining between them. The CDR3 is 13 residues long. Per germline, CDR1 SGHVS and CDR2 FQNEAQ. The CDR3 nucleotides read TGTGCCAGCAGCTCCCAGAACCAAGAGACCCAGTACTTC. This translates into CASSSQNQETQYF. Full variable domain (outside the CDR3, taken from reference TRBV7-8 and TRBJ2-5): GAGVSQSPRYKVAKRGQDVALRCDPISGHVSLFWYQQALGQGPEFLTYFQNEAQLDKSGLPSDRFFAERPEGSVSTLKIQRTQQEDSAVYLCASSSQNQETQYFGPGTRLLVL.

V gene TRBV12-3 or TRBV12-4 combines with J gene TRBJ1-1; perhaps TRBD1 as D (6 bases). The V end was cut by 5 bases, the J end by 1 base, with 11 bases between. The CDR3 spans 14 residues. The CDR3 DNA reads as TGTGCCAGCAGTCCCATAGGGGGGAACACTGAAGCTTTCTTT. Translated: CASSPIGGNTEAFF.

In this sample, this clonotype turned up a few times. This sequence joins TRBV12-3 or TRBV12-4 and TRBJ2-2, with 10 positions matching TRBD2. The CDR3 loop spans 18 amino acids. With V trimmed by 3 bases and J by 1 base, 8 bases remained unmatched. As DNA, the CDR3 is TGTGCCAGCAGTTTTTCGGGACTAGCGACAATGAACACCGGGGAGCTGTTTTTT. Amino acid sequence: CASSFSGLATMNTGELFF.

This clonotype was detected a few times. The chain uses TRBV3-1 and TRBJ1-5; D is ambiguous. This CDR3 spans 15 amino acids. CDR1 LGHDT and CDR2 YNNKEL come from the germline V gene (reference sequence). Trimming removed 1 base from V and 6 bases from J, with 13 bases in between. CDR3 region: CASSQGTNQGQPQHF. The CDR3 nucleotides read TGTGCCAGCAGCCAAGGAACAAACCAAGGTCAGCCCCAGCATTTT. The whole variable domain, filled in from reference TRBV3-1 and TRBJ1-5, reads DTAVSQTPKYLVTQMGNDKSIKCEQNLGHDTMYWYKQDSKKFLKIMFSYNNKELIINETVPNRFSPKSPDKAHLNLHINSLELGDSAVYFCASSQGTNQGQPQHFGDGTRLSIL.

This clonotype has more than one count but fewer than ten. The chain has TRBV5-1 and TRBJ2-2, with D tentatively TRBD1 (6 bases). The ends were cut back, 9 bases at V and 8 bases at J, with 17 bases in the middle. CDR3 length: 13 amino acids. Per the germline V gene, CDR1 is SGHRS and CDR2 is YFSETQ. CDR3: CATGQRIGGELFF. CDR3 bases: TGCGCCACAGGACAGAGAATCGGAGGGGAGCTGTTTTTT.

This clonotype was counted a few times. This chain links TRBV25-1 with TRBJ2-2, with D perhaps matching TRBD1 or TRBD2 (7 bases each). This CDR3 is built from 14 residues. V lost 10 bases and J lost 4, with 16 bases in between. Looked up from germline, CDR1 is MGHDK and CDR2 is SYGVNS. CDR3 residues: CATQGGGRTGELFF. The CDR3 bases are TGTGCCACTCAGGGGGGGGGGCGCACCGGGGAGCTGTTTTTT.

Ten or more counts support this clonotype. This chain links TRBV20-1 with TRBJ1-1; D is uncertain. This CDR3 is built from 12 residues. The V end lost 2 bases, the J end lost 0 bases, and 4 bases lay between the germline ends. From germline, CDR1 is DFQATT and CDR2 SNEGSKA (reference sequence). The CDR3 loop is CSARTVNTEAFF. DNA for the CDR3: TGCAGTGCTAGAACGGTGAACACTGAAGCTTTCTTT.

CDR3 in DNA: TGTGCCTGGAGTTCCTGGGGGGGAACGTCTGGAAACACCATATATTTT. Amino acid sequence: CAWSSWGGTSGNTIYF. The chain uses TRBV30 and TRBJ1-3; maybe TRBD1 (5 bases). The CDR3 has 16 residues. Deletions cut 2 bases from V and 1 base from J, with 15 bases between. Germline V gives CDR1 GTSNPN, CDR2 SVGIG (reference sequence).

This clonotype came up a few times. The J gene is TRBJ2-2, the V gene TRBV5-1, with TRBD2 matching 13 bases. The CDR3 runs 17 residues. CDR1 is SGHRS, CDR2 YFSETQ, per germline. Losses at the gene ends were 4 bases for V and 6 bases for J; bases not matched to a gene: 9. The CDR3: CASSPWTSGSEAGELFF. As DNA, the CDR3 is TGCGCCAGCAGCCCCTGGACTAGCGGGAGCGAGGCCGGGGAGCTGTTTTTT.

This clonotype was recorded at least ten times. The V and J genes are TRBV3-1 and TRBJ2-5; 8 bases map to TRBD1. Unmatched junction bases numbered 0, after V lost 0 bases and J lost 3 bases. The CDR3 covers 14 residues. Germline loops: CDR1 LGHDT, CDR2 YNNKEL (reference sequence). Here the CDR3 reads CASSQETGEETQYF. The CDR3 nucleotides are TGTGCCAGCAGCCAAGAGACAGGGGAAGAGACCCAGTACTTC.

This clonotype was observed a few times. The J gene is TRBJ2-1, the V gene TRBV4-2; D ambiguous. Between the trimmed V and J ends, which lost 1 base and 11 bases, there was a span of 6 bases. Germline CDR1 is LGHNA and CDR2 is YNFKEQ. CDR3 length: 11 residues. The CDR3 here is CASSQGVKQFF. CDR3 nucleotide sequence: TGTGCCAGCAGCCAAGGGGTAAAGCAGTTCTTC.

The rearrangement links TRBV4-2 to TRBJ1-6; maybe TRBD1 (6 bases). CDR3 length: 15 residues. Germline CDR1 reads LGHNA; CDR2 reads YNFKEQ. The germline V and J ends were trimmed by 2 bases and 7 bases, with 12 bases remaining between them. CDR3 in DNA: TGTGCCAGCAGCCAATTGGTTCAGGGGAATTCACCCCTCCACTTT. Encoded protein: CASSQLVQGNSPLHF.

This chain links TRBV9 with TRBJ2-7, with 14 bases identical to TRBD2. Germline CDR1 reads SGDLS; CDR2 reads YYNGEE. Unmatched junction bases numbered 11, after V lost 3 bases and J lost 0 bases. The CDR3 length is 19 residues. The CDR3 DNA sequence: TGTGCCAGCAGCGCTGGGGCCGGGACTAGCGGGAGAACCTCCTACGAGCAGTACTTC. Translating gives CASSAGAGTSGRTSYEQYF.